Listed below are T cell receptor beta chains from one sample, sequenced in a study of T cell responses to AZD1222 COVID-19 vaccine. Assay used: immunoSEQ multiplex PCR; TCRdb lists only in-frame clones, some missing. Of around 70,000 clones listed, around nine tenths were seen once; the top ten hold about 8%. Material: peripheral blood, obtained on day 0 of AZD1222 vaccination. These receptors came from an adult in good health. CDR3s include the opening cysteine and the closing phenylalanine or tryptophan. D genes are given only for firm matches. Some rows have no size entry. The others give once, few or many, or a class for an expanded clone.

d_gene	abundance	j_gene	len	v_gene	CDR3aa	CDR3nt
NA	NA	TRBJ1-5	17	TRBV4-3	CASSQPISRLGYQPQHF	TGCGCCAGCAGCCAACCTATCTCCAGACTAGGATATCAGCCCCAGCATTTT
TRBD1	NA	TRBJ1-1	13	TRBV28	CASSLGTGGLDFF	TGTGCCAGCAGTCTGGGGACAGGGGGTTTGGATTTCTTT
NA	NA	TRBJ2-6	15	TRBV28	CASSFQLSGANVLTF	TGTGCCAGCAGTTTTCAGCTCTCTGGGGCCAACGTCCTGACTTTC
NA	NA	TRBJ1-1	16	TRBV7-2	CASSLDGGRANTEAFF	TGTGCCAGCAGCTTAGATGGGGGCAGGGCCAACACTGAAGCTTTCTTT
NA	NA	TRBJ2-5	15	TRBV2	CASRRTGQREETQYF	TGTGCCAGCAGGCGTACAGGGCAGAGAGAAGAGACCCAGTACTTC
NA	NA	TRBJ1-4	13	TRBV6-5	CASIRTDNEKLFF	TGTGCCAGCATCCGGACAGATAATGAAAAACTGTTTTTT
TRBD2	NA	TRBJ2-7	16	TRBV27	CASSFAGTSGEYEQYF	TGTGCCAGCAGTTTCGCCGGGACTAGCGGAGAATACGAGCAGTACTTC
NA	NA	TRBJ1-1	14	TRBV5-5	CASSLGGWGTEAFF	TGTGCCAGCAGCTTGGGGGGCTGGGGCACTGAAGCTTTCTTT
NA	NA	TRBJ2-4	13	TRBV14	CASSQGTRDIQYF	TGTGCCAGCAGCCAAGGGACGCGGGACATTCAGTACTTC
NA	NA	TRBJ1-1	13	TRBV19	CASSSTVNTEAFF	TGTGCCAGTAGTTCGACGGTGAACACTGAAGCTTTCTTT
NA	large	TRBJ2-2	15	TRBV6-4	CASSEEGANTGELFF	TGTGCCAGCAGTGAGGAGGGGGCGAACACCGGGGAGCTGTTTTTT
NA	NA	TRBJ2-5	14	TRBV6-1	CASSESGTPETQYF	TGTGCCAGCAGTGAGTCCGGGACACCAGAGACCCAGTACTTC
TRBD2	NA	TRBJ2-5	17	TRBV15	CATSRDITSSGQETQYF	TGTGCCACCAGCAGAGATATAACATCTAGCGGACAAGAGACCCAGTACTTC
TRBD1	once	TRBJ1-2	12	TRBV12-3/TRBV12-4	CASSLGQWGYTF	TGTGCCAGCAGTTTGGGACAGTGGGGCTACACCTTC
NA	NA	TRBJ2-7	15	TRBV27	CASSPRLVAIFEQYF	TGTGCCAGCAGTCCACGGTTGGTAGCGATCTTCGAGCAGTACTTC
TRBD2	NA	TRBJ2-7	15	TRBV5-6	CASSPGLAGFGEQYF	TGTGCCAGCAGCCCCGGACTAGCGGGATTCGGCGAGCAGTACTTC
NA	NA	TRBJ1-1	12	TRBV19	CASSSSTVEAFF	TGTGCCAGTAGTTCCTCCACGGTTGAAGCTTTCTTT
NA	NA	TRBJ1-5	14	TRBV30	CAWSETLTNQPQHF	TGTGCCTGGAGCGAGACCTTGACTAATCAGCCCCAGCATTTT
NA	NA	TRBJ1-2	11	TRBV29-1	CSAEGGYGYTF	TGCAGCGCGGAGGGAGGGTATGGCTACACCTTC
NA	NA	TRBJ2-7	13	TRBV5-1	CASSADGFYEQYF	TGCGCCAGCAGCGCTGACGGTTTCTACGAGCAGTACTTC
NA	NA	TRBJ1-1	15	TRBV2	CASSPGGTLNTEAFF	TGTGCCAGCAGCCCGGGCGGGACACTGAACACTGAAGCTTTCTTT
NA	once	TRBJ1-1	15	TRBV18	CASSTWGVKSGEAFF	TGTGCCAGCTCAACCTGGGGCGTGAAAAGCGGTGAAGCTTTCTTT
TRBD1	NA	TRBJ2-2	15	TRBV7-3	CASSAGRGHGGELFF	TGTGCCAGCAGCGCCGGCAGGGGGCATGGCGGGGAGCTGTTTTTT
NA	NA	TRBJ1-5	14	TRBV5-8	CASSLAGRLQPQHF	TGTGCCAGCAGCTTGGCAGGGAGGCTTCAGCCCCAGCATTTT
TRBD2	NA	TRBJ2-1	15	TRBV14	CASSLSGTSYGEQFF	TGTGCCAGCAGCTTAAGCGGGACCTCCTACGGTGAGCAGTTCTTC
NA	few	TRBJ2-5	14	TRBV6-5	CASRGRALGETQYF	TGTGCCAGCAGGGGAAGGGCACTTGGGGAGACCCAGTACTTC
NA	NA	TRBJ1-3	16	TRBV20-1	CSASSAVLPSGNTIYF	TGCAGTGCCAGTAGCGCAGTGCTACCCTCTGGAAACACCATATATTTT
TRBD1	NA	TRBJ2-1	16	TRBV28	CASREGQGTSYNEQFF	TGTGCCAGCAGGGAAGGACAGGGGACCTCCTACAATGAGCAGTTCTTC
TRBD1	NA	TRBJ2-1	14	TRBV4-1	CASSQERTGNEQFF	TGCGCCAGCAGCCAAGAAAGGACAGGCAATGAGCAGTTCTTC
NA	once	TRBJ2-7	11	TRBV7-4	CASRRDLPRYF	TGTGCCAGCAGACGCGATCTCCCCCGGTACTTC
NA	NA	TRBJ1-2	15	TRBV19	CASSIARGTSYGYTF	TGTGCCAGTAGTATCGCCAGGGGCACCAGCTATGGCTACACCTTC
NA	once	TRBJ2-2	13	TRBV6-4	CASSGGNTGELFF	TGTGCCAGCAGTGGTGGGAACACCGGGGAGCTGTTTTTT
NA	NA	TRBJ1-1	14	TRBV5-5	CASSLVSGRTEAFF	TGTGCCAGCAGCTTGGTGTCAGGGAGAACTGAAGCTTTCTTT
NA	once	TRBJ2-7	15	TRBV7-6	CASRPPGPSSYEQYF	TGTGCCAGCAGACCACCCGGTCCCTCCTCCTACGAGCAGTACTTC
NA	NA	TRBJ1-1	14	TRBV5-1	CASKIQASNTEAFF	TGCGCCAGCAAGATACAGGCCTCGAACACTGAAGCTTTCTTT
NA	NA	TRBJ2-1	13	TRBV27	CASSLLDGDEQFF	TGTGCCAGCAGTTTACTAGATGGTGATGAGCAGTTCTTC
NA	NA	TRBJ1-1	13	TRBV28	CAAFGQFNTEAFF	TGTGCCGCCTTTGGACAGTTCAACACTGAAGCTTTCTTT
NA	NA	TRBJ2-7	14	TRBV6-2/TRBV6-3	CASSAGDTAYEQYF	TGTGCCAGCAGTGCAGGGGATACAGCCTACGAGCAGTACTTC
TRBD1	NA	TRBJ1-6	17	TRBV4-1	CASSQVTPGQNNSPLHF	TGCGCCAGCAGCCAAGTAACACCGGGACAGAATAATTCACCCCTCCACTTT
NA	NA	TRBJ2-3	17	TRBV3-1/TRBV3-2	CASSQREVVARTDTQYF	TGTGCCAGCAGCCAAAGGGAAGTAGTAGCCCGCACAGATACGCAGTATTTT
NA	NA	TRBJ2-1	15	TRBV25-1	CASKLGLSNSNEQFF	TGTGCCAGCAAGCTAGGACTATCAAACAGCAATGAGCAGTTCTTC
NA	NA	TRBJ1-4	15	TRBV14	CASSQVMTVNEKLFF	TGTGCCAGCAGCCAAGTTATGACAGTTAATGAAAAACTGTTTTTT
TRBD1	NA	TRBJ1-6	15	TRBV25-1	CASRSQGARNSPLHF	TGTGCCAGCAGGAGCCAGGGGGCTCGTAATTCACCCCTCCACTTT
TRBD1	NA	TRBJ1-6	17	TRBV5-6	CASRTWGQGNRNSPLHF	TGTGCCAGCAGAACTTGGGGACAGGGAAATCGGAATTCACCCCTCCACTTT
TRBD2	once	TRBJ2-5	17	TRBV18	CASSQNSGLAGDETQYF	TGTGCCAGCTCACAGAACTCGGGACTAGCGGGAGATGAGACCCAGTACTTC
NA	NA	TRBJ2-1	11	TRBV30	CAWSDYNEQFF	TGTGCCTGGAGTGATTACAATGAGCAGTTCTTC
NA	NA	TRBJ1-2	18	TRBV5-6	CASSSLGGGPRRNYGYTF	TGTGCCAGCAGCTCCCTGGGCGGGGGCCCAAGAAGGAACTATGGCTACACCTTC
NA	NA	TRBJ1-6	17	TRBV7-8	CASSLGTGFSYNSPLHF	TGTGCCAGCAGCTTAGGTACCGGGTTCTCCTATAATTCACCCCTCCACTTT
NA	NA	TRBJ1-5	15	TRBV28	CASSPRGGMGQPQHF	TGTGCCAGCAGTCCCCGGGGAGGTATGGGTCAGCCCCAGCATTTT
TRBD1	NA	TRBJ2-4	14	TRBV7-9	CASSLARDRSHQYF	TGTGCCAGCAGCTTAGCCCGGGACAGATCTCATCAGTACTTC
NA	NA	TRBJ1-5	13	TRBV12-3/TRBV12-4	CASSFESNQPQHF	TGTGCCAGCAGTTTTGAGAGCAATCAGCCCCAGCATTTT
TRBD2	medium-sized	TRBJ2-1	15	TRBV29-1	CSVESGSGGHDEQFF	TGCAGCGTTGAATCGGGTAGCGGGGGACATGATGAGCAGTTCTTC
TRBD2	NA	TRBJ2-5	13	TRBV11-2	CGTSGDRAETQYF	TGTGGAACCAGCGGGGATAGGGCAGAGACCCAGTACTTC